A single sample gave rise to the 20 T cell receptor beta chains below, sequenced in a study of human T cells and chemical hapten exposure. The authors' total RNA extraction used unfractionated whole blood. TCRdb passed the 5' RACE reads through MiXCR, listing each CDR3 protein once. This sample has 80,000 or so distinct CDR3 sequences, with about a sixth found just once. Receptor source: a female donor in good health.

This chain uses TRBV6-5 with TRBJ2-1; the match to TRBD2 covers 8 bases. J was trimmed by 6 bases and V by 8 bases; bases with no gene match: 12. CDR3 length: 15 residues. The germline CDR1 and CDR2 sequences are MNHEY and SVGAGI. CDR3 DNA: TGTGCCAGCGTCGACGGGGCTAGCGGGTTCAATGAGCAGTTCTTC. Translating it yields CASVDGASGFNEQFF.

CDR3 nucleotide sequence: TGTGCCAGCAGCTTGGACCTAGCGGGCACCGGGGAGCTGTTTTTT. It yields the protein CASSLDLAGTGELFF. V usage is TRBV5-4 and J usage is TRBJ2-2, with 8 bases fitting TRBD2. The J segment lost 4 bases and the V segment lost 0 bases, leaving 2 bases of the junction unmatched. The CDR3 is made up of 15 amino acids. Germline V gene data show CDR1 as SGHNT and CDR2 as YYREEE (reference sequence).

This clonotype was observed at least ten times. V is TRBV29-1 and J is TRBJ2-7; 11 bases are shared with TRBD1. Germline V gene sequence: CDR1 SQVTM, CDR2 ANQGSEA. There are 16 residues in the CDR3. V lost 7 bases, J lost 4 bases, and 15 bases stayed unmatched. CDR3 sequence (DNA): TGCAGCGCCGCGAGCCGTCGGACAGGGGGCCGGTACGAGCAGTACTTC. It yields the protein CSAASRRTGGRYEQYF.

J is TRBJ2-6 and V is TRBV29-1, with no clear D. Germline V lookup: CDR1 SQVTM, CDR2 ANQGSEA. V was shortened by 0 bases and J by 0 bases, with 12 bases between the two germline ends. CDR3 length equals 17 residues. CDR3 in amino acids: CSVEDLPESSGANVLTF. Written as DNA, the CDR3 is TGCAGCGTTGAAGATCTTCCAGAGAGCTCTGGGGCCAACGTCCTGACTTTC.

This clonotype occurred a few times. The chain has TRBV18 and TRBJ1-1; 8 bases map to TRBD1. Germline CDR1 and CDR2: KGHSH and LQKENI. Unmatched junction bases numbered 7, after V lost 3 bases and J lost 4 bases. The CDR3 is made up of 15 amino acids. The CDR3 loop reads CASSPQGARSTEAFF. DNA of the CDR3: TGTGCCAGCTCACCTCAGGGGGCTCGGTCCACTGAAGCTTTCTTT.

V gene TRBV7-2 combines with J gene TRBJ2-1, with 7 nucleotides matching TRBD2. CDR1 is SGHTA, CDR2 FQGNSA, per germline. The CDR3 is 17 residues long. The V and J ends lost 1 base and 9 bases, in that order; junction bases with no gene match: 15. This chain's CDR3 is CASSLVSAGDPRFEQFF. Written as DNA, the CDR3 is TGTGCCAGCAGCTTAGTTTCTGCGGGGGACCCGCGTTTTGAGCAGTTCTTC. The full variable domain, with the rest looked up from reference TRBV7-2 and TRBJ2-1, is GAGVSQSPSNKVTEKGKDVELRCDPISGHTALYWYRQSLGQGLEFLIYFQGNSAPDKSGLPSDRFSAERTGGSVSTLTIQRTQQEDSAVYLCASSLVSAGDPRFEQFFGPGTRLTVL.

V is TRBV7-2 and J is TRBJ1-2; TRBD1 aligns across 8 bases. The junction had 3 bases not matched to a gene; V was cut back by 3 bases and J by 6 bases. Germline CDR1 is SGHTA and CDR2 is FQGNSA. This CDR3 is 13 amino acids long. The CDR3, as DNA: TGTGCCAGCAGCTTGGACAGGGTGGATGGCTACACCTTC. It encodes CASSLDRVDGYTF.

This clonotype was found a few times. The CDR3 spells CASSLARGNTGTSGRNEQFF. As DNA, the CDR3 is TGTGCCAGCAGCTTAGCCCGCGGCAACACCGGGACTAGCGGGAGAAATGAGCAGTTCTTC. The chain has TRBV11-3 and TRBJ2-1; 14 bases align to TRBD2. The germline V gene has CDR1 SGHNT and CDR2 YENEEA. Trimming at V came to 1 base and at J to 7 bases, leaving 15 bases not matched to a gene. CDR3 length: 20 residues.

This clonotype was seen more than once but under ten times. V gene TRBV24-1 combines with J gene TRBJ2-1, with 8 nucleotides matching TRBD2. The CDR3 is 16 residues long. Looked up from germline, CDR1 is KGHDR and CDR2 is SFDVKD. V was clipped by 1 base and J by 2 bases; unmatched bases: 3. CDR3 in amino acids: CATSDFTSGAYNEQFF. As DNA, the CDR3 is TGTGCCACCAGTGATTTCACTAGCGGAGCCTACAATGAGCAGTTCTTC.

This clonotype was detected a few times. The chain links TRBV7-9 to TRBJ1-3; D is undetermined. V was pared by 2 bases and J by 0 bases, with 11 bases between. Germline CDR1 reads SEHNR; CDR2 reads FQNEAQ (reference sequence). The CDR3 has 16 residues. The CDR3 is CASSLFSTISGNTIYF. The CDR3 nucleotides read TGTGCCAGCAGCTTATTCAGTACAATCTCTGGAAACACCATATATTTT.

This clonotype was detected once. This chain links TRBV11-2 with TRBJ2-1, with 7 bases matching TRBD1. The CDR3 length is 16 residues. Trimming at V came to 4 bases and at J to 15 bases, leaving 21 bases not matched to a gene. Germline lookup yields CDR1 SGHAT and CDR2 FQNNGV. The CDR3 loop reads CASSSGQVTLGPNGFF. The CDR3 DNA follows: TGTGCCAGCAGCTCAGGACAGGTGACTTTGGGCCCCAATGGGTTCTTC.

This clonotype showed up many times. The chain has TRBV2 and TRBJ1-5, with 7 bases that match TRBD1. Germline CDR1 SNHLY, CDR2 FYNNEI. The CDR3 is 14 amino acids. After removal of 1 base from V and 7 bases from J, the junction contained 4 bases not matched to a gene. CDR3 DNA sequence: TGTGCCAGCAGTGAAGGACAGGGAGAACAGCCCCAGCATTTT. Protein: CASSEGQGEQPQHF.

The chain recombines TRBV20-1 with TRBJ2-7, with 7 positions matching TRBD1. CDR1 DFQATT and CDR2 SNEGSKA come from the germline V gene (reference sequence). V dropped 3 bases and J dropped 0; count of bases not matched to a gene: 2. There are 13 residues in the CDR3. The CDR3 bases are TGCAGTGCTAGGGACAGGTTCTCCTACGAGCAGTACTTC. Its protein product is CSARDRFSYEQYF.

This clonotype was counted between two and nine times. The J gene is TRBJ2-5, the V gene TRBV29-1; TRBD2 agrees at 8 bases. Germline V lookup: CDR1 SQVTM, CDR2 ANQGSEA. Trimming cost V 7 bases and J 2 bases; bases outside gene matches: 6. The CDR3 is 13 residues long. DNA of the CDR3: TGCAGCGCCGGAGGGACTAGGCAAGAGACCCAGTACTTC. Translating gives CSAGGTRQETQYF.

The sample holds a few counts of this clonotype. The V call is TRBV12-3 or TRBV12-4, the J call TRBJ2-5; 11 bases map to TRBD1. Trimming cost V 8 bases and J 4 bases; bases outside gene matches: 9. The CDR3 is made up of 15 amino acids. The CDR3 loop reads CASWAGTGGLETQYF. Written as DNA, the CDR3 is TGTGCCAGCTGGGCGGGGACAGGGGGATTAGAGACCCAGTACTTC.

This clonotype has more than one count but fewer than ten. The rearrangement links TRBV29-1 to TRBJ2-3; 9 positions match TRBD1. The junction had 10 bases not matched to a gene; V was cut back by 0 bases and J by 0 bases. Germline V gene sequence: CDR1 SQVTM, CDR2 ANQGSEA. The length of the CDR3 is 18 residues. The CDR3 DNA sequence: TGCAGCGTTGAAGATCGGGGGGACAGGGCGTGGAGCACAGATACGCAGTATTTT. Translated: CSVEDRGDRAWSTDTQYF.

The chain uses TRBV7-9 and TRBJ2-3; D possibly corresponds to TRBD2 (6 bases). The germline V and J ends were trimmed by 5 bases and 9 bases, with 21 bases remaining between them. The CDR3 is 15 residues long. The germline gives CDR1 SEHNR, CDR2 FQNEAQ (reference sequence). The CDR3 DNA follows: TGTGCCAGCAGCCCCGGACTCAAGGGAGGATTAACGCAGTATTTT. It specifies CASSPGLKGGLTQYF.

There are many counts of this clonotype. This chain links TRBV29-1 with TRBJ2-2; tentatively, D is TRBD1 or TRBD2 (5 bases each). The germline V and J ends were trimmed by 7 bases and 3 bases, with 15 bases remaining between them. CDR3 length equals 14 residues. Germline V gene lookup returns CDR1 SQVTM and CDR2 ANQGSEA. The CDR3 protein is CSAGTDPYTGELFF. The CDR3 region has the DNA TGCAGCGCCGGGACGGACCCTTACACCGGGGAGCTGTTTTTT.

The gene calls are TRBV7-8 and TRBJ2-7; D gene ambiguous. This CDR3 is built from 11 residues. Trimming cost V 3 bases and J 5 bases, with 5 bases left between them. Per the germline V gene, CDR1 is SGHVS and CDR2 is FQNEAQ. The CDR3 nucleotides read TGTGCCAGCAGCTTCCGCAACGAGCAGTACTTC. Its translation: CASSFRNEQYF.

This clonotype was found a few times. The chain combines TRBV5-1 with TRBJ1-1; D is possibly TRBD1 (6 bases). CDR1 SGHRS and CDR2 YFSETQ come from the germline V gene. Trimming shortened V by 0 bases and J by 8 bases, and 14 bases separated the two germline ends. This CDR3 region has 14 residues. CDR3 region: CASSLGGAGKEAFF. The DNA of the CDR3 is TGCGCCAGCAGCTTGGGGGGGGCAGGGAAGGAAGCTTTCTTT.